Listed here is a single T cell receptor (beta chain). What it binds is unknown. The data belong to a study of neoadjuvant anti-PD-1 for oral cavity cancer. Using immunoSEQ multiplex PCR, the repertoire was profiled, and TCRdb retains in-frame clones only, with some absent. This sample yields tens of thousands of clones, of which more than 65% are seen a single time; 2% to 3% belongs to the top ten. Patients had newly diagnosed, untreated stage II-IVA oral cavity squamous cell carcinoma. These oral cavity squamous cell carcinomas were HPV-negative and locally advanced. General observations from the study: Each response group had just a few patients in TCR analyses.

The sequenced sample was PBMCs, obtained before nivolumab (anti-PD-1) treatment. The clonotype originates from a person between 40 and 85 years old with oral cavity squamous cell carcinoma.

In DNA form, the CDR3 reads TGTGCCAGCTCTCCTCGGACGGCCGACTCTGGAAACACCATATATTTT. Protein product: CASSPRTADSGNTIYF. J is TRBJ1-3 and V is TRBV18; D is ambiguous. The length of the CDR3 is 16 residues. V dropped 6 bases and J dropped 0 bases, with 15 bases sitting between them. Per the germline V gene, CDR1 is KGHSH and CDR2 is LQKENI.